Below are 24 T cell receptor beta chains sequenced from a single sample in a study of T-cell memory formation after mild COVID-19. Each CDR3 protein gets one entry after TCRdb re-called the 5' RACE reads with MiXCR. The sample lists about 140,000 distinct CDR3 sequences, more than 12% occurring once. The sequencing sample was made of PBMCs or a T cell subset sorted from them (not recorded which). The receptors derive from an adult woman who had mild COVID-19 (a few samples of this study predate the infection). Cell type and time point are not known.

The chain carries TRBV4-1 and TRBJ2-1; the D gene is possibly TRBD2 (8 bases). Germline assignment: CDR1 MGHRA and CDR2 YSYEKL. The V end lost 4 bases, the J end lost 9 bases, and 19 bases lay between the germline ends. This CDR3 is built from 15 residues. The CDR3: CASSLREGALSEQFF. CDR3 DNA sequence: TGCGCCAGCAGCCTCCGGGAGGGGGCGCTTTCTGAGCAGTTCTTC.

This clonotype was recorded a few times. This chain uses TRBV19 with TRBJ1-5, with 7 bases aligning to TRBD1. Germline V gene data show CDR1 as LNHDA and CDR2 as SQIVND (reference sequence). V dropped 5 bases and J dropped 5; count of bases not matched to a gene: 9. CDR3 length: 15 residues. The DNA of the CDR3 is TGTGCCAGTAGTGGACCGACAGGGACGGATCAGCCCCAGCATTTT. It specifies CASSGPTGTDQPQHF.

This clonotype appeared a few times. This chain links TRBV4-1 with TRBJ1-2, with no clear D. Germline-derived CDR1 and CDR2 are MGHRA and YSYEKL. The CDR3 is 12 amino acids. Trimming took 0 bases from V and 8 from J, leaving 7 bases between them. CDR3 nucleotides: TGCGCCAGCAGCCAAGATTTAGAAGGCTACACCTTC. It codes for CASSQDLEGYTF.

The chain carries TRBV5-6 and TRBJ1-1, with D uncertain. Germline V gene data show CDR1 as SGHDT and CDR2 as YYEEEE. The V end was cut by 3 bases, the J end by 0 bases, with 12 bases between. This CDR3 contains 15 residues. CDR3 in DNA: TGTGCCAGCAGCTCCCCCTCGACAATGAACACTGAAGCTTTCTTT. This translates into CASSSPSTMNTEAFF.

This chain connects TRBV7-9 to TRBJ2-1; D not resolved. Trimming took 0 bases from V and 8 from J, leaving 17 bases between them. The CDR3 loop spans 16 amino acids. CDR1 SEHNR and CDR2 FQNEAQ come from the germline V gene (reference sequence). CDR3 amino acids: CASSLAQAPREHEQFF. The CDR3 DNA sequence: TGTGCCAGCAGCTTAGCTCAGGCGCCCCGTGAGCATGAGCAGTTCTTC.

This clonotype has ten or more counts. The rearrangement links TRBV7-6 to TRBJ2-1; 9 positions agree with TRBD2. This CDR3 has 14 amino acids. V was clipped by 5 bases and J by 5 bases; unmatched bases: 4. Per the germline V gene, CDR1 is SGHVS and CDR2 is FNYEAQ. As DNA, the CDR3 is TGTGCCAGCAGCGGGGTAGCGGGGGACAATGAGCAGTTCTTC. Protein sequence: CASSGVAGDNEQFF. Looking up the rest from reference TRBV7-6 and TRBJ2-1 gives the full variable domain: GAGVSQSPRYKVTKRGQDVALRCDPISGHVSLYWYRQALGQGPEFLTYFNYEAQQDKSGLPNDRFSAERPEGSISTLTIQRTEQRDSAMYRCASSGVAGDNEQFFGPGTRLTVL.

V and J are TRBV7-6 and TRBJ1-2; 7 bases line up with TRBD1. The V and J ends lost 4 bases and 0 bases, in that order; junction bases with no gene match: 8. Germline CDR1 reads SGHVS; CDR2 reads FNYEAQ. There are 16 residues in the CDR3. CDR3 loop: CASSSGQAFPNYGYTF. CDR3 bases: TGTGCCAGCAGCTCCGGACAGGCATTTCCTAACTATGGCTACACCTTC.

This clonotype was seen a few times. The chain combines TRBV2 with TRBJ2-1; D is ambiguous. V shed 3 bases and J shed 7 bases, with 10 bases lying between them. This CDR3 contains 13 residues. The germline V gene encodes CDR1 SNHLY and CDR2 FYNNEI. The CDR3 loop is CASSETLENEQFF. CDR3 coding DNA: TGTGCCAGCAGTGAGACCCTAGAAAATGAGCAGTTCTTC.

This clonotype turned up a few times. The chain links TRBV2 to TRBJ1-1; 7 bases map to TRBD1. Germline loops: CDR1 SNHLY, CDR2 FYNNEI. The CDR3 runs 18 residues. With V trimmed by 3 bases and J by 1 base, 14 bases remained unmatched. This CDR3 is CASSEEGQGGLWNTEAFF. Written as DNA, the CDR3 is TGTGCCAGCAGTGAGGAAGGTCAGGGGGGCTTGTGGAACACTGAAGCTTTCTTT.

This clonotype was detected only a few times. The chain joins TRBV12-3 or TRBV12-4 to TRBJ1-4, with TRBD1 matching 10 bases. After removal of 5 bases from V and 6 bases from J, the junction contained 3 bases not matched to a gene. CDR3 length: 14 residues. The CDR3 DNA follows: TGTGCCAGCAGTGTGACAGGGGGCCATGAAAAACTGTTTTTT. This gives the protein CASSVTGGHEKLFF.

J is TRBJ1-6 and V is TRBV7-8; tentatively, D is TRBD1 (5 bases). The CDR3 is 15 residues long. Trimming shortened V by 1 base and J by 4 bases, and 8 bases separated the two germline ends. Per the germline V gene, CDR1 is SGHVS and CDR2 is FQNEAQ. CDR3 residues: CASSLGGRYNSPLHF. The CDR3 DNA reads as TGTGCCAGCAGCTTAGGGGGACGGTATAATTCACCCCTCCACTTT.

As concerns this clonotype: One junction end disagrees with the germline gene, perhaps due to a read error. V gene TRBV29-1 combines with J gene TRBJ1-2; D is unclear. Per germline, CDR1 SQVTM and CDR2 ANQGSEA. This CDR3 region has 13 residues. CDR3 amino acids: CRVVGKTNYGYTF. CDR3 coding DNA: TGCAGAGTTGTCGGCAAAACTAACTATGGCTACACCTTC.

The chain recombines TRBV5-1 with TRBJ1-6; a possible D gene is TRBD1 (6 bases). V was pared by 0 bases and J by 6 bases, with 10 bases between. This CDR3 has 15 amino acids. Germline V gene sequence: CDR1 SGHRS, CDR2 YFSETQ. The CDR3 spells CASSLGQGFNSPLHF. The CDR3 region has the DNA TGCGCCAGCAGCTTGGGGCAGGGGTTTAATTCACCCCTCCACTTT.

CDR3 protein: CASSLGGVGETQYF. In nucleotides, the CDR3 is TGTGCCAGCAGCTTAGGGGGAGTTGGTGAGACCCAGTACTTC. The chain is built from TRBV7-2 and TRBJ2-5, with D possibly TRBD2 on 5 matching bases. Trimming removed 1 base from V and 5 bases from J, with 11 bases in between. Germline-derived CDR1 and CDR2 are SGHTA and FQGNSA. This CDR3 spans 14 amino acids.

This chain links TRBV4-3 with TRBJ2-3; 13 positions match TRBD2. J lost 6 bases, V lost 1 base, and 1 base had no gene match. This CDR3 is 15 amino acids long. Looked up from germline, CDR1 is LGHNA and CDR2 is YSLEER. The CDR3 DNA reads TGCGCCAGCAGCCAAGGACTAGCGGGAGGTGATACGCAGTATTTT. Protein product: CASSQGLAGGDTQYF.

The chain combines TRBV25-1 with TRBJ1-6; D is possibly TRBD1 (6 bases). In germline, CDR1 is MGHDK, CDR2 SYGVNS. The V and J ends lost 3 bases and 6 bases respectively, with 12 bases between them. This CDR3 is built from 15 residues. The CDR3 DNA reads as TGTGCCAGCAGTGATGGGACATGGGGTAATTCACCCCTCCACTTT. Translation gives CASSDGTWGNSPLHF.

The chain has TRBV12-3 or TRBV12-4 and TRBJ2-7, with TRBD1 as a possible D gene (5 bases). The CDR3 is 12 residues long. V shed 6 bases and J shed 6 bases, with 12 bases lying between them. For the CDR3, the DNA is TGTGCCAGCAGACAGGAACAGCGCGAGCAGTACTTC. Its translation: CASRQEQREQYF.

This chain uses TRBV21-1 with TRBJ2-1; the table's D call, TRBD2, was not checked against the DNA. TRBV21-1 has pseudogene status. The CDR3 consists of 10 residues. The CDR3 protein is CASSKGVAGF. The DNA for the CDR3 is TGTGCCAGCAGCAAAGGAGTAGCGGGATTC.

J is TRBJ2-3 and V is TRBV12-3 or TRBV12-4; 10 bases align to TRBD2. J was trimmed by 5 bases and V by 6 bases; bases with no gene match: 8. The CDR3 sequence is 15 residues long. The CDR3 sequence is CASSSERGGLDTQYF. The CDR3 nucleotides read TGTGCCAGCAGCTCCGAGCGGGGGGGATTAGATACGCAGTATTTT.

This clonotype was counted ten times or more. This chain joins TRBV6-5 and TRBJ1-2; perhaps TRBD1 as D (5 bases). Germline assignment: CDR1 MNHEY and CDR2 SVGAGI. The ends were cut back, 6 bases at V and 2 bases at J, with 13 bases in the middle. This CDR3 has 14 amino acids. The CDR3 reads CASRIPGLNYGYTF. DNA of the CDR3: TGTGCCAGCAGGATTCCAGGGCTAAACTATGGCTACACCTTC.

The rearrangement joins TRBV5-1 to TRBJ1-1, with TRBD1 as a possible D gene (6 bases). Germline assignment: CDR1 SGHRS and CDR2 YFSETQ. V lost 5 bases and J lost 0, with 11 bases in between. The length of the CDR3 is 14 residues. CDR3 sequence reads: CASRGGALNTEAFF. The CDR3 nucleotides read TGCGCCAGCAGAGGGGGGGCTTTGAACACTGAAGCTTTCTTT.

V usage is TRBV12-3 or TRBV12-4 and J usage is TRBJ2-3; 10 nucleotides match TRBD2. The V gene end was trimmed by 5 bases and the J gene end by 4 bases; junction bases not matched to a gene: 6. The CDR3 has 15 residues. The CDR3 bases are TGTGCCAGCAGTAAAGGACTAGCGGATCCAGATACGCAGTATTTT. Its protein product is CASSKGLADPDTQYF.

This clonotype was observed a few times. The rearrangement joins TRBV6-6 to TRBJ2-5, with TRBD2 matching over 8 bases. Germline V gene lookup returns CDR1 MNHNY and CDR2 SVGAGI (reference sequence). Unmatched junction bases numbered 15, after V lost 6 bases and J lost 3 bases. The CDR3 contains 17 residues. In DNA form, the CDR3 reads TGTGCCAGCAGCACCACCAAGCGTAGCGGGAAAAAAGAGACCCAGTACTTC. It codes for CASSTTKRSGKKETQYF.

This chain joins TRBV29-1 and TRBJ2-4, with D possibly TRBD1 on 5 matching bases. Germline V gives CDR1 SQVTM, CDR2 ANQGSEA. Trimming stripped 4 bases from V and 5 bases from J, with 9 bases between. This CDR3 comprises 12 residues. CDR3 region: CSVVGRENIQYF. DNA for the CDR3: TGCAGCGTTGTGGGCAGGGAAAACATTCAGTACTTC.